Following are 8 T cell receptor beta chains from one sample sequenced in a study of blood T cells in healthy people across ages. Together with a sample-barcoded 5' primer, a J-beta primer mix was included in a second PCR lasting roughly 6 to 12 cycles. TCRdb reprocessed the 5' RACE reads via MiXCR and lists one record per CDR3 protein. This table holds hundreds of thousands of distinct CDR3 sequences, approximately 25% found once. The data were also submitted as part of a second study, on T cells of mothers and their children.

Sequencing input: blood. These receptors all stem from a boy under 18 in good health.

V gene TRBV11-3 combines with J gene TRBJ2-2; D unresolved. V gave up 5 bases and J gave up 2 bases, with 12 bases separating them. The CDR3 is 15 amino acids. The V gene's germline CDR1 is SGHNT and CDR2 YENEEA. Here the CDR3 DNA reads TGTGCCAGCAGCCATTCGAGCGCAAACACCGGGGAGCTGTTTTTT. As protein: CASSHSSANTGELFF.

The chain employs TRBV29-1 and TRBJ2-1; D ambiguous. Germline loops: CDR1 SQVTM, CDR2 ANQGSEA. This CDR3 spans 13 amino acids. Trimming removed 3 bases at V and 0 bases at J, with 6 bases between. The CDR3 spells CSVDQSSYNEQFF. In DNA form, the CDR3 reads TGCAGCGTTGACCAAAGCTCCTACAATGAGCAGTTCTTC.

The chain has TRBV7-9 and TRBJ2-5; TRBD2 agrees at 7 bases. This CDR3 region has 14 residues. Losses at the gene ends were 3 bases for V and 5 bases for J; bases not matched to a gene: 6. Germline CDR1 reads SEHNR; CDR2 reads FQNEAQ (reference sequence). Here the CDR3 DNA reads TGTGCCAGCAGCTTTGAGCGGGATGGGGAGACCCAGTACTTC. This encodes CASSFERDGETQYF.

This clonotype was picked up a small number of times. The CDR3 DNA is TGTGCCAGCAGCTTAGATGCGGGACCGAATACGGGAGGCTACACCTTC. Its protein is CASSLDAGPNTGGYTF. J is TRBJ1-2 and V is TRBV7-3, with TRBD1 as a possible D gene (5 bases). V lost 2 bases to trimming and J lost 8 bases, with 21 bases between them. CDR1 SGHTA and CDR2 FQGTGA come from the germline V gene. The CDR3 covers 16 residues.

This clonotype was detected a few times. Germline is not matched at one junction end, which may reflect a read error. The chain joins TRBV7-6 to TRBJ2-3; D is uncertain. The CDR3 length is 14 residues. Germline V gene sequence: CDR1 SGHVS, CDR2 FNYEAQ. The chain's CDR3 is CASSLGGRTDAQYF. CDR3 DNA: TGTGCCAGCAGCTTAGGAGGCCGCACAGATGCGCAGTATTTT.

The V gene is TRBV6-1, the J gene TRBJ2-5; 10 nucleotides align to TRBD1. Near its end, the DNA agrees better with TRBJ2-7, so the J call may be wrong. CDR3 length: 17 residues. The germline CDR1 and CDR2 sequences are MNHNS and SASEGT. This chain's CDR3 is CASSTPGPGQGFHEQYF. The CDR3 coding sequence is TGTGCCAGCTCGACCCCGGGGCCGGGACAGGGGTTCCACGAGCAGTACTTC.

This clonotype was detected only a few times. J is TRBJ1-2 and V is TRBV20-1; D remains unclear. The CDR3 is 14 amino acids. Trimming took 0 bases from V and 4 from J, leaving 12 bases between them. The germline CDR1 and CDR2 sequences are DFQATT and SNEGSKA (reference sequence). This CDR3 is CSARDGRKFYGYTF. The CDR3 nucleotides read TGCAGTGCTAGAGATGGCAGAAAGTTCTATGGCTACACCTTC.

In this sample, this clonotype turned up a few times. This chain links TRBV20-1 with TRBJ2-3; TRBD1 might be the D (6 bases). Germline loops: CDR1 DFQATT, CDR2 SNEGSKA (reference sequence). The V gene lost 6 bases and the J gene lost 6 bases, with 13 bases spanning the gap. This CDR3 is 12 amino acids long. CDR3 sequence reads: CSATRTGDTQYF. The CDR3 DNA sequence: TGCAGTGCGACGAGAACAGGGGATACGCAGTATTTT.